These 21 T cell receptor beta chains came from one sample sequenced in a study of immune evolution from preneoplasia to lung adenocarcinoma. This table comes from immunoSEQ multiplex PCR, and its TCRdb copy is limited to in-frame clones, with some not included. Here the sample spans some 3,900 clones, 70% to 80% being singletons. Sequencing used FFPE minimally invasive lung adenocarcinoma tissue. Receptors originate from a person aged 70 to 79 with lung adenocarcinoma.

The chain carries TRBV7-8 and TRBJ2-1; D tentatively reads TRBD1 or TRBD2 (6 bases each). Germline lookup yields CDR1 SGHVS and CDR2 FQNEAQ. This CDR3 region has 16 residues. V was pared by 4 bases and J by 8 bases, with 21 bases between. CDR3 sequence (DNA): TGTGCCAGCAGCTATAGGGCGGGACACTTAACCGATGAGCAGTTCTTC. It is translated as CASSYRAGHLTDEQFF.

The chain combines TRBV5-8 with TRBJ1-5, with D perhaps TRBD1 (5 bases). The CDR3 has 14 amino acids. Germline CDR1 and CDR2: SGHTS and YDEGEE. Between the trimmed V and J ends, which lost 1 base and 5 bases, there was a span of 10 bases. The CDR3 DNA reads as TGTGCCAGCAGCTTGTTCCAGGGAGATCAGCCCCAGCATTTT. This encodes CASSLFQGDQPQHF.

The J gene is TRBJ2-1, the V gene TRBV28; the match to TRBD2 covers 7 bases. CDR1 and CDR2 from the germline V gene are MDHEN and SYDVKM. The V segment lost 6 bases and the J segment 5 bases; nucleotides outside the gene matches: 10. The length of the CDR3 is 15 residues. CDR3 sequence: CASRLAGGVNNEQFF. In nucleotides, the CDR3 is TGTGCCAGCAGGTTAGCGGGCGGGGTAAACAATGAGCAGTTCTTC.

V usage is TRBV15 and J usage is TRBJ2-2; 8 nucleotides align to TRBD2. The CDR3 has 15 amino acids. Germline V gene lookup returns CDR1 LNHNV and CDR2 YYDKDF (reference sequence). Trimming removed 4 bases from V and 3 bases from J; junction bases left unmatched: 4. The CDR3 protein is CATSKAGGDTGELFF. CDR3 sequence (DNA): TGTGCCACCAGCAAGGCGGGAGGCGACACCGGGGAGCTGTTTTTT.

J is TRBJ2-5 and V is TRBV11-1, with 7 nucleotides matching TRBD1. Looked up from germline, CDR1 is SGHAT and CDR2 is FQDESV (reference sequence). CDR3 size: 15 residues. Germline trimming cut 4 bases from V and 5 bases from J; bases unmatched to any gene: 10. CDR3 nucleotides: TGTGCCAGCAGCTCCGAGCCAGGGGGTCTGGAGACCCAGTACTTC. Translated: CASSSEPGGLETQYF.

This chain connects TRBV19 to TRBJ2-3; D is ambiguous. The CDR3 extends over 12 amino acids. The V end was cut by 5 bases, the J end by 8 bases, with 11 bases between. Germline V lookup: CDR1 LNHDA, CDR2 SQIVND (reference sequence). CDR3 residues: CASSANMGTQYF. In nucleotides, the CDR3 is TGTGCCAGTAGTGCAAATATGGGTACGCAGTATTTT.

The chain carries TRBV6-5 and TRBJ2-5; 11 bases are shared with TRBD1. Germline-derived CDR1 and CDR2 are MNHEY and SVGAGI. The CDR3 is 15 amino acids. V shed 2 bases and J 5 bases; nucleotides not matched to a gene: 4. The CDR3 region is CASSYTGTGGETQYF. The CDR3 nucleotides read TGTGCCAGCAGTTACACCGGGACAGGGGGTGAGACCCAGTACTTC.

The chain employs TRBV29-1 and TRBJ2-3; the D is unclear. V lost 6 bases to trimming and J lost 3 bases, with 4 bases between them. The CDR3 spans 10 residues. CDR1 SQVTM and CDR2 ANQGSEA come from the germline V gene. The CDR3 DNA sequence: TGCAGCGTGGAGACAGATACGCAGTATTTT. It is translated as CSVETDTQYF.

This chain links TRBV25-1 with TRBJ2-1, with TRBD2 identical over 11 bases. This CDR3 is 16 amino acids long. J gave up 10 bases and V 6 bases, and 14 bases lay outside the gene matches. CDR1 is MGHDK, CDR2 SYGVNS, per germline. CDR3 sequence reads: CASRGTGSGRVGEQFF. CDR3 nucleotide sequence: TGTGCCAGCAGGGGAACCGGTAGCGGGAGGGTGGGGGAGCAGTTCTTC.

The table lists this clone with a count of one. The genes are TRBV11-2 and TRBJ2-5; D gene uncertain. There are 14 residues in the CDR3. Trimming removed 6 bases at V and 4 bases at J, with 15 bases between. Germline lookup yields CDR1 SGHAT and CDR2 FQNNGV. The CDR3 loop is CASSLWQGLETQYF. The CDR3 DNA follows: TGTGCCAGCAGTCTTTGGCAAGGCCTAGAGACCCAGTACTTC.

The genes are TRBV2 and TRBJ1-1; D gene unclear. CDR3 length equals 12 residues. Germline assignment: CDR1 SNHLY and CDR2 FYNNEI. The V end lost 5 bases, the J end lost 0 bases, and 4 bases lay between the germline ends. CDR3: CASSFMNTEAFF. The DNA for the CDR3 is TGTGCCAGCAGTTTTATGAACACTGAAGCTTTCTTT.

This clone has just a few counts. V usage is TRBV7-6 and J usage is TRBJ1-1; D call uncertain. Trimming removed 6 bases at V and 7 bases at J, with 9 bases between. Germline V gives CDR1 SGHVS, CDR2 FNYEAQ. The CDR3 length is 11 residues. The CDR3 DNA sequence: TGTGCCAGCAGTAGGACCCTTGAAGCTTTCTTT. It translates to CASSRTLEAFF. The full variable domain, completed using reference TRBV7-6 and TRBJ1-1, is GAGVSQSPRYKVTKRGQDVALRCDPISGHVSLYWYRQALGQGPEFLTYFNYEAQQDKSGLPNDRFSAERPEGSISTLTIQRTEQRDSAMYRCASSRTLEAFFGQGTRLTVV.

This rearrangement joins TRBV10-1 to TRBJ2-5; either TRBD1 or TRBD2 may supply D (5 bases each). Trimming pared 0 bases from V and 2 bases from J, leaving 13 bases between. This CDR3 is 16 amino acids long. In germline, CDR1 is WNHNN, CDR2 SYGVQD (reference sequence). CDR3 DNA sequence: TGCGCCAGCAGTGAGTCGAGAGGGACGGGGCAAGAGACCCAGTACTTC. Protein product: CASSESRGTGQETQYF.

V is TRBV4-2 and J is TRBJ1-5, with D perhaps matching TRBD1 (5 bases). The CDR3 is made up of 13 amino acids. Trimming took off 3 bases at V and 9 bases at J, with 12 bases between the two ends. Germline CDR1 LGHNA, CDR2 YNFKEQ. The DNA for the CDR3 is TGTGCCAGCAGCCAGAACTCTAGGGGGCCCCAGCATTTT. It encodes CASSQNSRGPQHF.

This clone was seen only a few times. The chain is built from TRBV5-1 and TRBJ2-7; D unclear. V lost 0 bases and J lost 0, with 10 bases in between. The germline CDR1 and CDR2 sequences are SGHRS and YFSETQ. The CDR3 has 15 amino acids. CDR3 protein: CASSLDATGSYEQYF. Written as DNA, the CDR3 is TGCGCCAGCAGCTTGGACGCGACTGGCTCCTACGAGCAGTACTTC.

V is TRBV10-3 and J is TRBJ2-3; 7 bases agree with TRBD1. Germline CDR1 ENHRY, CDR2 SYGVKD. Trimming cost V 4 bases and J 3 bases; bases outside gene matches: 7. This CDR3 is built from 15 residues. CDR3 sequence (DNA): TGTGCCATCAGTGCCCCACAGGGGTCAACAGATACGCAGTATTTT. Its translation is CAISAPQGSTDTQYF.

V gene TRBV5-1 combines with J gene TRBJ2-2; TRBD1 matches 8 bases. The CDR3 extends over 14 amino acids. Germline values: CDR1 SGHRS, CDR2 YFSETQ. J was trimmed by 6 bases and V by 4 bases; bases with no gene match: 5. The CDR3 is CASSKGQVPGELFF. The CDR3 bases are TGCGCCAGCAGCAAGGGACAGGTGCCCGGGGAGCTGTTTTTT. Looking up the rest from reference TRBV5-1 and TRBJ2-2 gives the full variable domain: KAGVTQTPRYLIKTRGQQVTLSCSPISGHRSVSWYQQTPGQGLQFLFEYFSETQRNKGNFPGRFSGRQFSNSRSEMNVSTLELGDSALYLCASSKGQVPGELFFGEGSRLTVL.

This clone was picked up a small number of times. V is TRBV10-3 and J is TRBJ2-3; D possibly matches TRBD1 or TRBD2 (5 bases each). The CDR3 has 16 residues. Trimming took 5 bases from V and 6 from J, leaving 21 bases between them. Germline-derived CDR1 and CDR2 are ENHRY and SYGVKD. As DNA, the CDR3 is TGTGCCATCAGTAGGCTACGGGGCGAGGTTCAGGATACGCAGTATTTT. Residues: CAISRLRGEVQDTQYF.

The chain links TRBV5-8 to TRBJ2-1, with D possibly being TRBD2 (6 bases). Trimming stripped 4 bases from V and 5 bases from J, with 13 bases between. This CDR3 spans 14 amino acids. Germline V gives CDR1 SGHTS, CDR2 YDEGEE. CDR3 in amino acids: CASSPRRENNEQFF. DNA of the CDR3: TGTGCCAGCAGCCCGAGACGGGAGAACAATGAGCAGTTCTTC.

This chain links TRBV19 with TRBJ2-1; 9 bases map to TRBD2. J gave up 9 bases and V 6 bases, and 12 bases lay outside the gene matches. Germline CDR1 reads LNHDA; CDR2 reads SQIVND (reference sequence). CDR3 length: 15 residues. CDR3 nucleotide sequence: TGTGCCAGTAGAGTATTTAGCGGGAGCGGCGGTGAGCAGTTCTTC. Its protein is CASRVFSGSGGEQFF.

This clone was detected a few times. The rearrangement uses TRBV5-8 and TRBJ2-4, with D possibly being TRBD1 (6 bases). The CDR3 covers 15 residues. V lost 0 bases to trimming and J lost 2 bases, with 9 bases between them. Germline CDR1 is SGHTS and CDR2 is YDEGEE. The CDR3 here is CASSLDRETKNIQYF. The DNA for the CDR3 is TGTGCCAGCAGCTTGGACAGGGAAACCAAAAACATTCAGTACTTC.